Listed here are 18 T cell receptor beta chains from one sample, sequenced in a study of cytomegalovirus exposure and HLA in healthy donors (dated by TCRdb to the late 2010s). The library was made by the immunoSEQ multiplex PCR assay. A mixture of 60 forward primers for TCR Vbeta segments and 13 reverse primers for TCR Jbeta segments was used in the multiplex PCR. Not all clones reach the TCRdb copy of this immuneACCESS table, which keeps in-frame sequences only. Checked studies attribute under half of the gap to unresolved V genes and leave the rest unexplained. The sample contains 150,000 to 200,000 clones, 75% to 85% of them found a single time. The top ten clonotypes cover 4.9% of the sample. The sample consisted of PBMCs. The receptors were gathered from a woman aged 18-35 years in good health and CMV-seropositive.

The V and J genes are TRBV18 and TRBJ2-2; D is ambiguous. Germline loops: CDR1 KGHSH, CDR2 LQKENI. The CDR3 runs to 14 residues. V lost 3 bases, J lost 1 base, and 6 bases lay in between. Here the CDR3 reads CASSPAENTGELFF. As DNA, the CDR3 is TGTGCCAGCTCACCGGCAGAGAACACCGGGGAGCTGTTTTTT.

J is TRBJ2-3 and V is TRBV7-9; 7 nucleotides line up with TRBD1. The germline CDR1 and CDR2 sequences are SEHNR and FQNEAQ (reference sequence). The V segment lost 5 bases and the J segment 3 bases; nucleotides outside the gene matches: 8. The CDR3 length is 15 residues. The CDR3 loop is CASSPPQTGTDTQYF. The CDR3 nucleotides are TGTGCCAGCAGCCCTCCCCAGACAGGGACAGATACGCAGTATTTT.

This chain connects TRBV9 to TRBJ2-7, with 10 nucleotides matching TRBD1. J gave up 5 bases and V 3 bases, and 8 bases lay outside the gene matches. The CDR3 has 15 residues. Germline V CDR1 and CDR2: SGDLS, YYNGEE. The CDR3 region is CASSAPGQGSHEQYF. The DNA of the CDR3 is TGTGCCAGCAGCGCACCGGGACAGGGGTCCCACGAGCAGTACTTC.

The J gene is TRBJ2-4, the V gene TRBV5-6, with 7 nucleotides matching TRBD1. CDR3 length equals 13 residues. Germline V gene lookup returns CDR1 SGHDT and CDR2 YYEEEE. V lost 3 bases and J lost 8; bases outside the gene matches: 5. The CDR3 region is CASSYTGVDIQYF. The CDR3 nucleotides are TGTGCCAGCAGCTATACAGGGGTGGACATTCAGTACTTC.

This clone was observed a handful of times. J is TRBJ1-6 and V is TRBV19; 9 bases fit TRBD1. The length of the CDR3 is 18 residues. V shed 6 bases and J 4 bases; nucleotides not matched to a gene: 13. Germline V lookup: CDR1 LNHDA, CDR2 SQIVND (reference sequence). CDR3 bases: TGTGCCAGTAGCCCATCAACAGGGGGCGGAAGGTATAATTCACCCCTCCACTTT. It is translated as CASSPSTGGGRYNSPLHF.

The chain links TRBV7-9 to TRBJ2-2; 7 positions match TRBD1. Germline lookup yields CDR1 SEHNR and CDR2 FQNEAQ (reference sequence). The CDR3 runs 17 residues. V lost 0 bases to trimming and J lost 0 bases; unmatched junction nucleotides: 4. CDR3 sequence reads: CASSLAVTGANTGELFF. The CDR3 coding sequence is TGTGCCAGCAGCTTAGCCGTTACAGGGGCGAACACCGGGGAGCTGTTTTTT.

The chain recombines TRBV5-1 with TRBJ1-2; perhaps TRBD1 as D (5 bases). In germline, CDR1 is SGHRS, CDR2 YFSETQ. The CDR3 has 15 residues. Trimming removed 2 bases at V and 6 bases at J, with 17 bases between. As DNA, the CDR3 is TGCGCCAGCAGCTTCGCGCGCGGGGCCCGGGATGGCTACACCTTC. Translated, it gives CASSFARGARDGYTF. The variable domain in full, completed from reference TRBV5-1 and TRBJ1-2, reads KAGVTQTPRYLIKTRGQQVTLSCSPISGHRSVSWYQQTPGQGLQFLFEYFSETQRNKGNFPGRFSGRQFSNSRSEMNVSTLELGDSALYLCASSFARGARDGYTFGSGTRLTVV.

This clone appeared a single time. Written as DNA, the CDR3 is TGTGCCATCGGGAGAGTAAATGGCTACACCTTC. Protein product: CAIGRVNGYTF. This chain joins TRBV28 and TRBJ1-2; no firm D call. Per the germline V gene, CDR1 is MDHEN and CDR2 is SYDVKM. CDR3 length: 11 residues. V was pared by 10 bases and J by 6 bases, with 12 bases between.

This clone was seen a handful of times. V gene TRBV30 combines with J gene TRBJ1-3, with D uncertain. Germline V gives CDR1 GTSNPN, CDR2 SVGIG (reference sequence). V lost 0 bases to trimming and J lost 0 bases, with 3 bases between them. The CDR3 is 13 residues long. CDR3 sequence: CAWSVSSGNTIYF. The CDR3, as DNA: TGTGCCTGGAGTGTCAGCTCTGGAAACACCATATATTTT.

The chain joins TRBV29-1 to TRBJ2-5; 9 nucleotides line up with TRBD2. This CDR3 spans 13 amino acids. The germline V gene encodes CDR1 SQVTM and CDR2 ANQGSEA. Germline trimming cut 6 bases from V and 4 bases from J; bases unmatched to any gene: 6. CDR3 sequence (DNA): TGCAGCGTCGGGGGACTAGCTCGAGAGACCCAGTACTTC. Encoded protein: CSVGGLARETQYF.

V usage is TRBV7-8 and J usage is TRBJ2-1, with D hard to call. The CDR3 consists of 14 residues. Trimming pared 3 bases from V and 0 bases from J, leaving 6 bases between. Per the germline V gene, CDR1 is SGHVS and CDR2 is FQNEAQ. CDR3 coding DNA: TGTGCCAGCAGCTTCCAGGTCTCCTACAATGAGCAGTTCTTC. It yields the protein CASSFQVSYNEQFF.

Only a few counts were recorded for this clone. This sequence joins TRBV25-1 and TRBJ2-1; 16 nucleotides agree with TRBD2. V was clipped by 3 bases and J by 7 bases; unmatched bases: 3. The CDR3 covers 16 residues. Germline lookup yields CDR1 MGHDK and CDR2 SYGVNS. CDR3 protein: CASSEPGLAGGNEQFF. Written as DNA, the CDR3 is TGTGCCAGCAGTGAGCCGGGACTAGCGGGGGGGAATGAGCAGTTCTTC.

The chain recombines TRBV5-4 with TRBJ1-6; TRBD1 matches 9 bases. CDR1 and CDR2 from the germline V gene are SGHNT and YYREEE (reference sequence). V shed 4 bases and J 0 bases; nucleotides not matched to a gene: 8. This CDR3 has 18 residues. CDR3 amino acids: CASSTGQGIASYNSPLHF. The CDR3 DNA reads TGTGCCAGCAGCACGGGACAGGGAATCGCCTCCTATAATTCACCCCTCCACTTT.

This chain uses TRBV10-3 with TRBJ2-6; 9 positions agree with TRBD1. Per germline, CDR1 ENHRY and CDR2 SYGVKD. The J segment lost 0 bases and the V segment lost 6 bases, leaving 9 bases of the junction unmatched. CDR3 size: 18 residues. CDR3 protein: CAISRAGTGHSGANVLTF. The DNA for the CDR3 is TGTGCCATCAGCCGAGCCGGGACAGGGCACTCTGGGGCCAACGTCCTGACTTTC.

CDR3 residues: CASSLLGNSPLHF. The DNA of the CDR3 is TGCGCCAGCAGCTTGCTAGGAAATTCACCCCTCCACTTT. The chain carries TRBV5-1 and TRBJ1-6; D ambiguous. The germline V and J ends were trimmed by 1 base and 7 bases, with 6 bases remaining between them. The CDR3 sequence is 13 residues long. The germline CDR1 and CDR2 sequences are SGHRS and YFSETQ.

The chain recombines TRBV29-1 with TRBJ2-5; TRBD1 might be the D (6 bases). Gene TRBJ2-7 matches the end of the DNA better, so the J call may be wrong. CDR1 and CDR2 (germline): SQVTM, ANQGSEA. The CDR3 loop spans 11 amino acids. The CDR3 region is CSVADSYEQYF. The CDR3 DNA sequence: TGCAGCGTTGCGGACAGCTACGAGCAGTACTTC.

The rearrangement links TRBV5-1 to TRBJ1-5, with 7 bases aligning to TRBD1. V lost 0 bases, J lost 7 bases, and 1 base stayed unmatched. CDR1 is SGHRS and CDR2 is YFSETQ in the germline V gene. The CDR3 consists of 13 residues. This CDR3 reads CASSLDRGQPQHF. In DNA, the CDR3 is TGCGCCAGCAGCTTGGACAGGGGACAGCCCCAGCATTTT.

This clone has a handful of counts. This sequence joins TRBV7-8 and TRBJ1-2; D is ambiguous. Trimming took off 2 bases at V and 4 bases at J, with 8 bases between the two ends. This CDR3 region has 13 residues. CDR1 and CDR2 (germline): SGHVS, FQNEAQ. The CDR3 coding sequence is TGTGCCAGCAGCTTAACCCAGGCCTATGGCTACACCTTC. Residues: CASSLTQAYGYTF.